The rows below give T cell receptor beta chains drawn from one sample of a study of CD4 and CD8 cells across lung adenocarcinoma regions. TCRdb re-analysed the PCR reads in MiXCR, keeping a single row per CDR3 protein. The sample records under 4,000 distinct CDR3 sequences, 65% being singletons. Sequencing was done on a sample of CD8+ T cells from the margin of a lung tumor. These receptors all stem from a female donor with lung adenocarcinoma. The CD4 and CD8 labels of this study may be unreliable. Each CDR3 is given without its conserved first and last residue. The order of the fields is V gene, J gene, CDR3 protein.

TRBV6-4	TRBJ2-1	ASGGRGGRAQETQY
TRBV6-1	TRBJ1-6	ASSETGYSPLH
TRBV6-1	TRBJ2-3	ASGLAGGKNTQY
TRBV6-1	.	ASSEDLAGAYEQY
TRBV3-1	TRBJ2-2	ASSPVTGELF
TRBV10-1	TRBJ1-1	ASSESTRGYTEAF
TRBV6-1	.	ASTPGRVSSYEQY
TRBV11-3	TRBJ2-4	ASSLGVAKNIQY
TRBV11-1	TRBJ2-3	ASSLAVGTDTQY
TRBV6-1	TRBJ2-3	ASSTGGAGGPRADTQY
TRBV6-1	TRBJ1-2	ASSESGQGARRFGYT
TRBV6-1	TRBJ2-1	ASRKTSGGATVREQF
TRBV12-3/TRBV12-4	.	ASSLVRGGEQY
TRBV7-8	TRBJ2-7	ASSSRTNYEQY